This T cell receptor beta chain emerged from a study of regulatory T cells in long-lasting Graves disease. Study overall: Treatment with antithyroid drugs for over 5 years, together with positive TSH receptor antibodies, meant persistent Graves' disease.

The CDR3 sequence is 14 residues long. Trimming took 5 bases from V and 3 from J, leaving 11 bases between them. The germline gives CDR1 MRHNA, CDR2 SNTAGT. Through Arm-PCR of CDR3 regions and iRepertoire HTBI primers, TCR beta libraries were built. TCRdb re-analysed the multiplex PCR reads in MiXCR, keeping a single row per CDR3 protein. The sample has 500,000 to 700,000 distinct CDR3 sequences; approximately 29% are singletons. Overall study findings and caveats: Under persistent disease, TRBV28, TRBJ1-2 and TRBJ2-5 were used preferentially.

For this clonotype: Its antigen is unknown.

Time point denoted: persistent/refractory GD, antithyroid drugs over 5 years with positive TRAb. PBMC RNA served as the TCR library source. V usage is TRBV6-4 and J usage is TRBJ1-5; D gene uncertain. Sequenced material: peripheral blood mononuclear cells (PBMCs), taken when the disease was refractory, from a patient treated with antithyroid drugs. This clonotype originated in a female donor with Graves disease. In nucleotides, the CDR3 is TGTGCCAGCAGTTGGGGTACCCACAATCAGCCCCAGCATTTT. Protein product: CASSWGTHNQPQHF.